This passage covers 8 T cell receptor beta chains from one sample sequenced in a study of yellow fever vaccine responses in identical twins. In TCRdb, the RT-PCR reads were re-called with MiXCR into one record per CDR3 protein. Altogether 1,500 to 2,000 distinct CDR3 sequences are present, approximately 84% being singletons, with the ten largest covering about 30%. The sample in question was T cells from blood (PBMCs), unsorted or a sorted subset (not recorded which), obtained before or after yellow fever vaccination (not recorded which). All receptors derive from a female donor who received the yellow fever vaccine.

The V call is TRBV11-3, the J call TRBJ2-3; 11 bases are a match to TRBD2. The V segment lost 7 bases and the J segment 4 bases; nucleotides outside the gene matches: 13. Germline V gene data show CDR1 as SGHNT and CDR2 as YENEEA. The CDR3 runs 17 residues. Here the CDR3 reads CASTDSATSGGADTQYF. The CDR3 coding sequence is TGTGCCAGCACCGACTCCGCTACTAGCGGGGGTGCAGATACGCAGTATTTT. Full variable domain (remainder filled in from reference TRBV11-3 and TRBJ2-3): EAGVVQSPRYKIIEKKQPVAFWCNPISGHNTLYWYLQNLGQGPELLIRYENEEAVDDSQLPKDRFSAERLKGVDSTLKIQPAELGDSAVYLCASTDSATSGGADTQYFGPGTRLTVL.

The rearrangement joins TRBV29-1 to TRBJ1-5; TRBD1 is a possible D gene (6 bases). From germline, CDR1 is SQVTM and CDR2 ANQGSEA. CDR3 length: 14 amino acids. V was trimmed by 4 bases and J by 6 bases, leaving 16 bases between them. CDR3 in amino acids: CSVGAGESGQPQHF. The CDR3 DNA follows: TGCAGCGTTGGGGCAGGGGAGTCGGGTCAGCCCCAGCATTTT.

The rearrangement joins TRBV15 to TRBJ1-6; 11 bases match TRBD1. Germline V gives CDR1 LNHNV, CDR2 YYDKDF (reference sequence). Losses at the gene ends were 2 bases for V and 9 bases for J; bases not matched to a gene: 3. CDR3 length equals 15 residues. The DNA for the CDR3 is TGTGCCACCAGCAGAACCGGGACAGGGGGTTCACCCCTCCACTTT. Translated: CATSRTGTGGSPLHF.

The chain recombines TRBV6-5 with TRBJ1-3, with D hard to call. CDR3 length equals 14 residues. V was pared by 4 bases and J by 1 base, with 8 bases between. Germline V gives CDR1 MNHEY, CDR2 SVGAGI. The CDR3 DNA follows: TGTGCCAGCAGTTCTGGACCATCTGGAAACACCATATATTTT. Translated, it gives CASSSGPSGNTIYF.

The rearrangement joins TRBV6-2 or TRBV6-3 to TRBJ2-7; no definite D call. This CDR3 is 13 amino acids long. The germline V and J ends were trimmed by 2 bases and 2 bases, with 7 bases remaining between them. The germline gives CDR1 MNHEY, CDR2 SVGEGT. The DNA of the CDR3 is TGTGCCAGCAGTTACATGAAGCCCTACGAGCAGTACTTC. It yields the protein CASSYMKPYEQYF.

In its sample, this clonotype was seen once. The V gene is TRBV24-1, the J gene TRBJ2-1; unclear D gene. Trimming stripped 6 bases from V and 5 bases from J, with 4 bases between. Per germline, CDR1 KGHDR and CDR2 SFDVKD. This CDR3 contains 11 residues. The CDR3: CATSKDNEQFF. The CDR3 DNA is TGTGCCACCAGTAAGGACAATGAGCAGTTCTTC.

V usage is TRBV7-6 and J usage is TRBJ2-7; D unresolved. V was shortened by 5 bases and J by 1 base, with 12 bases between the two germline ends. Germline V CDR1 and CDR2: SGHVS, FNYEAQ. CDR3 size: 14 residues. CDR3 in amino acids: CASSPAGASYEQYF. As DNA, the CDR3 is TGTGCCAGCAGCCCCGCAGGAGCTTCCTACGAGCAGTACTTC.

The chain recombines TRBV12-5 with TRBJ1-2; 10 positions agree with TRBD1. The CDR3 has 17 amino acids. V was clipped by 2 bases and J by 6 bases; unmatched bases: 12. Germline CDR1 and CDR2: LGHNT and FRNRAP. CDR3 nucleotide sequence: TGTGCTAGTGGTTTGCCTCGACAGGGGGCAGGTGGTGATGGCTACACCTTC. This translates into CASGLPRQGAGGDGYTF. The variable domain in full, completed from reference TRBV12-5 and TRBJ1-2, reads DARVTQTPRHKVTEMGQEVTMRCQPILGHNTVFWYRQTMMQGLELLAYFRNRAPLDDSGMPKDRFSAEMPDATLATLKIQPSEPRDSAVYFCASGLPRQGAGGDGYTFGSGTRLTVV.